This T cell receptor (beta chain) was recovered during a study of T cell responses to AZD1222 COVID-19 vaccine. Note on this clone: Antigen specificity is unknown.

Trimming left V 4 bases short and J 6 bases short, with 7 bases between. The CDR3 sequence is 12 residues long. Some clones are missing from TCRdb's copy, which holds only in-frame ones; the method was immunoSEQ multiplex PCR. Of about 130,000 clones listed, nearly 95% were seen once; the top ten hold 5% to 5.5%. Broader study findings: Scientists sampled the repertoires only once the peak T cell response had passed. There were vaccine-associated CD4 TCRs across spike, dominant at 160-218 and 743-854. Two AZD1222 administrations were followed by greater Spike-specific TCR breadth and depth.

The clonotype originates from an adult in good health. The V gene is TRBV12-3 or TRBV12-4, the J gene TRBJ1-5; D call uncertain. The sequenced sample was peripheral blood, obtained on day 0 of AZD1222 vaccination. The CDR3 here is CASSSLIQPQHF. CDR3 nucleotides: TGTGCCAGCAGTTCTCTGATTCAGCCCCAGCATTTT.